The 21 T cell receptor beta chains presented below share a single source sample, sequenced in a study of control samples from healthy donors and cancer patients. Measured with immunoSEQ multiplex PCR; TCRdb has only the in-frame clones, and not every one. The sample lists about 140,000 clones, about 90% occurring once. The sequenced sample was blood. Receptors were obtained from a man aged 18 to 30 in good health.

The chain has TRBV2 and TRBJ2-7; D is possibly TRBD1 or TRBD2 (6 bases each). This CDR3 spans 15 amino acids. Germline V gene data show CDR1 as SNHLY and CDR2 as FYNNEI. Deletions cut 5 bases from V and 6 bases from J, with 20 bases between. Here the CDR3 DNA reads TGTGCCAGCAGTTTTTCGGGGGCCAAAGTCCTCGAGCAGTACTTC. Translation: CASSFSGAKVLEQYF.

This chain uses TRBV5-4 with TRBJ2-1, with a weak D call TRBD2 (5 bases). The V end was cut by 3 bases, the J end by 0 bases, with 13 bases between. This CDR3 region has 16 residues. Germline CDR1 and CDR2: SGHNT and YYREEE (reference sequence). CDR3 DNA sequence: TGTGCCAGCAGCTCCCGCTCGGGGAACTCCTACAATGAGCAGTTCTTC. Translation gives CASSSRSGNSYNEQFF.

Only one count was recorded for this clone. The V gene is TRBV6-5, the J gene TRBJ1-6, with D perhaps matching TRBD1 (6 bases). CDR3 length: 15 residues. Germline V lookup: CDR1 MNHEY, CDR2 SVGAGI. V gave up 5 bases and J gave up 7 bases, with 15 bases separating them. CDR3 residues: CASSIHRDGNSPLHF. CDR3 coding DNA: TGTGCCAGCAGTATTCACAGGGATGGGAATTCACCCCTCCACTTT.

CDR3 DNA sequence: TGTGCCAGCAGCCAAGAACAAAGAGATGAGCAGTACTTC. Amino acid sequence: CASSQEQRDEQYF. The V gene is TRBV4-2, the J gene TRBJ2-7; D is unresolved. Germline CDR1 is LGHNA and CDR2 is YNFKEQ. Trimming removed 0 bases from V and 7 bases from J, with 10 bases in between. This CDR3 is built from 13 residues.

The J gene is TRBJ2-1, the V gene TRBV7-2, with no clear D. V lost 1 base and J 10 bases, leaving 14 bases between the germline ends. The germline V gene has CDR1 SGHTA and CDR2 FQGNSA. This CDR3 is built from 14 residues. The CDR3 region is CASSLGGFAAEQFF. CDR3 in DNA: TGTGCCAGCAGCTTAGGGGGTTTCGCCGCGGAGCAGTTCTTC.

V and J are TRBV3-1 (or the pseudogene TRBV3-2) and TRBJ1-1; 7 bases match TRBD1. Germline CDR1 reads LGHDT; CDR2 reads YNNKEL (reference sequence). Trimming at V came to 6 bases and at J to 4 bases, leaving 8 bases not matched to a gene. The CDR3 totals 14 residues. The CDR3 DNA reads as TGTGCCAGCAGGGCAGAGGGGGCGGGCACTGAAGCTTTCTTT. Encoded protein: CASRAEGAGTEAFF.

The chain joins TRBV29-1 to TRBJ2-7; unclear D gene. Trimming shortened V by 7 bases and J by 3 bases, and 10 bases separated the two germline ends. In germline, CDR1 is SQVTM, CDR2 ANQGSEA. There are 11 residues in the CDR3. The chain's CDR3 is CSALVGYEQYF. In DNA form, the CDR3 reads TGCAGCGCCTTGGTGGGCTACGAGCAGTACTTC.

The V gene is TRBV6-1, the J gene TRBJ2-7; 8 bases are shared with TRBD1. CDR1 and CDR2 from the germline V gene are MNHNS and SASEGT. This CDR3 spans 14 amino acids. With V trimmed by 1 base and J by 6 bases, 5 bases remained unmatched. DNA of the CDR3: TGTGCCAGCAGTGAAGACAGGGGGAGGCTCGAGCAGTACTTC. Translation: CASSEDRGRLEQYF.

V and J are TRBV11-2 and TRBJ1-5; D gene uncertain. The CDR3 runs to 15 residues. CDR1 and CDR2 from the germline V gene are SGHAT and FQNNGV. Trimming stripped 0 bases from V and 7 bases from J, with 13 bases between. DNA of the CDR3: TGTGCCAGCAGCTTAGAAGGAGTGGTAGGGCAGCCCCAGCATTTT. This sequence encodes CASSLEGVVGQPQHF. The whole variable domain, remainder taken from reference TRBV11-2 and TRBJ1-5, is EAGVAQSPRYKIIEKRQSVAFWCNPISGHATLYWYQQILGQGPKLLIQFQNNGVVDDSQLPKDRFSAERLKGVDSTLKIQPAKLEDSAVYLCASSLEGVVGQPQHFGDGTRLSIL.

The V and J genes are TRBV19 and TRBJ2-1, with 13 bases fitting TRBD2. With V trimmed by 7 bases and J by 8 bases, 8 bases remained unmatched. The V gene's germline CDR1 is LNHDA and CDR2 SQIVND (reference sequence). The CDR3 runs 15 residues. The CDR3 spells CASTMTSGGLDEQFF. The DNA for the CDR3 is TGTGCCAGTACCATGACTAGCGGGGGGTTGGATGAGCAGTTCTTC.

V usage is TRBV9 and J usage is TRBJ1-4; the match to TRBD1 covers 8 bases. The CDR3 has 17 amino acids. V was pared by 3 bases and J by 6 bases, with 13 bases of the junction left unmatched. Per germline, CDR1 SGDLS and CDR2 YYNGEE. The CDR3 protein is CASSARLLTGVDEKLFF. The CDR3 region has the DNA TGTGCCAGCAGCGCCCGCCTCTTGACAGGGGTGGATGAAAAACTGTTTTTT.

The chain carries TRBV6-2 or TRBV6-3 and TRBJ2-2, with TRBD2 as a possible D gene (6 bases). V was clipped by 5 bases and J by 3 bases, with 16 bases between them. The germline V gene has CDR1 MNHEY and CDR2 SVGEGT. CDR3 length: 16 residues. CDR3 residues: CASSRGAGLDTGELFF. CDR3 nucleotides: TGTGCCAGCAGTCGCGGCGCGGGGTTGGACACCGGGGAGCTGTTTTTT.

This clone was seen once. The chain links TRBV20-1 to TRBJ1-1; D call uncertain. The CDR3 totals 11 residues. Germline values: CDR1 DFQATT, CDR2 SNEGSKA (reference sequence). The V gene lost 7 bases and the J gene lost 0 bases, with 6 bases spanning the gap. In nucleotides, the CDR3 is TGCAGTGGCATGTTGAACACTGAAGCTTTCTTT. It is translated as CSGMLNTEAFF.

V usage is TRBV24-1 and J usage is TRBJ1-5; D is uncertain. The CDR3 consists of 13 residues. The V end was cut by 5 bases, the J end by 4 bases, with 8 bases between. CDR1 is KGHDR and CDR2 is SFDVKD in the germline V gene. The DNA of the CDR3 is TGTGCCACCAGTGCACGGGTTAATCAGCCCCAGCATTTT. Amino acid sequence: CATSARVNQPQHF.

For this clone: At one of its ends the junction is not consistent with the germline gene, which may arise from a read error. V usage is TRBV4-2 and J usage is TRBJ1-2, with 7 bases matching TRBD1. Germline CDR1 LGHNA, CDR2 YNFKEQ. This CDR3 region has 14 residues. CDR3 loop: CASSQDWTGDLRPF. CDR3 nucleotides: TGTGCCAGCAGCCAAGATTGGACAGGCGACCTTCGGCCCTTC.

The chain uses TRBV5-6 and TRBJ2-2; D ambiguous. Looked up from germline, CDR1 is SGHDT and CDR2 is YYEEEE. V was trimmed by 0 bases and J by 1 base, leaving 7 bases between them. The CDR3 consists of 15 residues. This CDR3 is CASSLEDRNTGELFF. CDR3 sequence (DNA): TGTGCCAGCAGCTTGGAAGACCGGAACACCGGGGAGCTGTTTTTT.

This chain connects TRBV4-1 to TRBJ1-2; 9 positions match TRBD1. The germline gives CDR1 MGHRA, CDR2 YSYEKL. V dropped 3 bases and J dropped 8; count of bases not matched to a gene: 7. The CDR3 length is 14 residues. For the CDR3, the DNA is TGCGCCAGCAGCCACCCCGGGACAGGGCAAGGCTACACCTTC. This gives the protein CASSHPGTGQGYTF.

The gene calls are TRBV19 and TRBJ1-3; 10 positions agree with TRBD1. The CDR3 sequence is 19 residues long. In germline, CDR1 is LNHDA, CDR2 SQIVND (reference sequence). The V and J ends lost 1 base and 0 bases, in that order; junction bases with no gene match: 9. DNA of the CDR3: TGTGCCAGTAGTATAGGTGCGGGACAGGGGATTCCCTCTGGAAACACCATATATTTT. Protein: CASSIGAGQGIPSGNTIYF.

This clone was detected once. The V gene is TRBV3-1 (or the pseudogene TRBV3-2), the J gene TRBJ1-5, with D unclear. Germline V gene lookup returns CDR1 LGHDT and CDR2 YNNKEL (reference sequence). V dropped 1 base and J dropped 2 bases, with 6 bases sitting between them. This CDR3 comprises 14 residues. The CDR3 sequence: CASSQGGGNQPQHF. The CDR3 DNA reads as TGTGCCAGCAGCCAAGGGGGTGGCAATCAGCCCCAGCATTTT.

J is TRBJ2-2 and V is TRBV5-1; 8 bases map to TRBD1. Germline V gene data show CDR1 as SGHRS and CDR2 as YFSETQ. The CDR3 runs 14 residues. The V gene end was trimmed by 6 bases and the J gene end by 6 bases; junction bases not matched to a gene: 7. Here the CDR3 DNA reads TGCGCCAGCACAGGGGGCAACGGGGCCGGGGAGCTGTTTTTT. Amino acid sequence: CASTGGNGAGELFF.

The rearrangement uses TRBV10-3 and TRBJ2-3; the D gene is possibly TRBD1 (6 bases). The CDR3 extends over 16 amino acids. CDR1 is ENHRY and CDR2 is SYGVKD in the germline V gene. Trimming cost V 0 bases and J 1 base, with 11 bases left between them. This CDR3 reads CAISESGASGTDTQYF. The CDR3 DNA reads TGTGCCATCAGTGAGTCGGGGGCGAGTGGCACAGATACGCAGTATTTT.